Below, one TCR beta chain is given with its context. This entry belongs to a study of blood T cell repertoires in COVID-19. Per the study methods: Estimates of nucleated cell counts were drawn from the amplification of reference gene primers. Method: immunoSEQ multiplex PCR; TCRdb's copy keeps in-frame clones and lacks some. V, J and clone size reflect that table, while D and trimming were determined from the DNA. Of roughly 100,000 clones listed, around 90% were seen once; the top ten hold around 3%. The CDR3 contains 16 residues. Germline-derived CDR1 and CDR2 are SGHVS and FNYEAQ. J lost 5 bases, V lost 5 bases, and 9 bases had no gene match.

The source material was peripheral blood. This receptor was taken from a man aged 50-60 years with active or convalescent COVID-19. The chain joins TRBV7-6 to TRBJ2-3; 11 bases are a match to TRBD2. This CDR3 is CASSRRTSGGGDTQYF. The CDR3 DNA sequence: TGTGCCAGCAGCCGTCGAACTAGCGGGGGAGGAGATACGCAGTATTTT.